Listed here are 30 T cell receptor beta chains from one sample, sequenced in a study of blood T cell repertoires in COVID-19. Sequencing was performed with immunoSEQ multiplex PCR; in TCRdb, only in-frame clones are kept and a portion is missing. The sample yields under 250,000 clones, 86% seen once. Sequenced input: peripheral blood. The source of these receptors is an older woman who had recovered from COVID-19.

The chain is built from TRBV6-5 and TRBJ2-6, with a tentative D call TRBD1 (6 bases). V was clipped by 7 bases and J by 1 base, with 11 bases between them. The germline V gene has CDR1 MNHEY and CDR2 SVGAGI. The CDR3 loop spans 15 amino acids. Written as DNA, the CDR3 is TGTGCCAGCACCTCGGACAGTTCTGGGGCCAACGTCCTGACTTTC. Translated, it gives CASTSDSSGANVLTF.

The chain employs TRBV14 and TRBJ2-3, with 15 bases aligning to TRBD2. Trimming cost V 4 bases and J 4 bases; bases outside gene matches: 6. The CDR3 sequence is 17 residues long. Germline V gene sequence: CDR1 SGHDN, CDR2 FVKESK. The CDR3 spells CASSPHRTSGGADTQYF. In nucleotides, the CDR3 is TGTGCCAGCAGCCCCCACCGGACTAGCGGGGGGGCAGATACGCAGTATTTT. The complete variable domain, with remaining parts taken from reference TRBV14 and TRBJ2-3, reads EAGVTQFPSHSVIEKGQTVTLRCDPISGHDNLYWYRRVMGKEIKFLLHFVKESKQDESGMPNNRFLAERTGGTYSTLKVQPAELEDSGVYFCASSPHRTSGGADTQYFGPGTRLTVL.

The chain employs TRBV18 and TRBJ1-2; 7 bases fit TRBD1. V dropped 6 bases and J dropped 2; count of bases not matched to a gene: 3. This CDR3 has 13 residues. Germline V lookup: CDR1 KGHSH, CDR2 LQKENI. The CDR3 sequence is CASSMDRNYGYTF. The CDR3 coding sequence is TGTGCCAGCTCCATGGACAGGAACTATGGCTACACCTTC.

The V gene is TRBV10-3, the J gene TRBJ2-2; TRBD2 aligns across 12 bases. V lost 5 bases and J lost 5; bases outside the gene matches: 9. The CDR3 loop spans 17 amino acids. Germline V gene lookup returns CDR1 ENHRY and CDR2 SYGVKD. The CDR3: CAISMTSGGSRTGELFF. The CDR3 DNA is TGTGCCATCAGTATGACTAGCGGGGGTTCAAGAACCGGGGAGCTGTTTTTT.

CDR3 sequence: CASSLEQGGVETQYF. CDR3 nucleotides: TGTGCCAGCAGCTTGGAACAGGGAGGGGTAGAGACCCAGTACTTC. The chain links TRBV5-4 to TRBJ2-5; the D gene is possibly TRBD2 (7 bases). V shed 0 bases and J shed 4 bases, with 13 bases lying between them. CDR3 length: 15 amino acids. Germline V gene lookup returns CDR1 SGHNT and CDR2 YYREEE (reference sequence).

This chain joins TRBV3-1 (or the pseudogene TRBV3-2) and TRBJ2-5; no firm D call. The CDR3 covers 14 residues. Germline values: CDR1 LGHDT, CDR2 YNNKEL (reference sequence). Between the trimmed V and J ends, which lost 3 bases and 5 bases, there was a span of 13 bases. The CDR3 loop reads CASSHGRLGETQYF. CDR3 coding DNA: TGTGCCAGCAGCCACGGCCGGCTCGGGGAGACCCAGTACTTC.

V is TRBV9 and J is TRBJ2-7; D is perhaps TRBD2 (5 bases). V gave up 3 bases and J gave up 12 bases, with 19 bases separating them. The germline CDR1 and CDR2 sequences are SGDLS and YYNGEE. CDR3 length: 13 amino acids. Written as DNA, the CDR3 is TGTGCCAGCAGCGGAGGGCTCTCCGGACGGCTGTACTTC. Amino acid sequence: CASSGGLSGRLYF. Based on the CDR3 plus reference TRBV9 and TRBJ2-7, the full variable domain is DSGVTQTPKHLITATGQRVTLRCSPRSGDLSVYWYQQSLDQGLQFLIQYYNGEERAKGNILERFSAQQFPDLHSELNLSSLELGDSALYFCASSGGLSGRLYFGPGTRLTVT.

This chain uses TRBV3-1 (or the pseudogene TRBV3-2) with TRBJ1-2; D is unclear. CDR3 length: 13 residues. Trimming pared 1 base from V and 4 bases from J, leaving 7 bases between. Per germline, CDR1 LGHDT and CDR2 YNNKEL (reference sequence). The CDR3, as DNA: TGTGCCAGCAGCCAAGGGCGGTCCTATGGCTACACCTTC. Protein product: CASSQGRSYGYTF.

J is TRBJ2-6 and V is TRBV12-1; the table's D call TRBD1 went unverified against the DNA. TRBV12-1 is labeled a pseudogene. The CDR3 totals 20 residues. DNA of the CDR3: TGTGCCAGGACCTCATACCGATCGAGACAGCTGCACTCTGGGGCCAACGTCCTGACTTTC. It yields the protein CARTSYRSRQLHSGANVLTF.

The chain links TRBV4-3 to TRBJ2-7; 7 nucleotides agree with TRBD2. The CDR3 is 16 amino acids. The germline CDR1 and CDR2 sequences are LGHNA and YSLEER. V trimming: 2 bases; J trimming: 2 bases; junction bases outside the gene matches: 9. The DNA for the CDR3 is TGCGCCAGCAGCCAAAGAAGCGGGGCCACCCCCTACGAGCAGTACTTC. It encodes CASSQRSGATPYEQYF.

This chain connects TRBV10-3 to TRBJ2-5; tentatively, D is TRBD1 (6 bases). The germline V gene has CDR1 ENHRY and CDR2 SYGVKD. This CDR3 region has 15 residues. V was pared by 3 bases and J by 3 bases, with 14 bases between. The CDR3 nucleotides read TGTGCCATCAGTGAATTCACAGGGAAAAAAGAGACCCAGTACTTC. Translation: CAISEFTGKKETQYF.

This clone appeared once. V is TRBV6-5 and J is TRBJ2-1; 7 bases match TRBD2. CDR1 and CDR2 from the germline V gene are MNHEY and SVGAGI. Unmatched junction bases numbered 9, after V lost 6 bases and J lost 7 bases. This CDR3 comprises 14 residues. The CDR3 DNA reads as TGTGCCAGCAGAGCGTGGGCTAGCGGAAATGAGCAGTTCTTC. Its translation: CASRAWASGNEQFF.

The chain has TRBV19 and TRBJ1-3; D ambiguous. The germline gives CDR1 LNHDA, CDR2 SQIVND (reference sequence). V was trimmed by 3 bases and J by 0 bases, leaving 12 bases between them. CDR3 length: 16 amino acids. This CDR3 is CASSMSQRRSGNTIYF. DNA of the CDR3: TGTGCCAGTAGTATGAGCCAGCGTCGCTCTGGAAACACCATATATTTT. Variable domain in full (rest from reference TRBV19 and TRBJ1-3): DGGITQSPKYLFRKEGQNVTLSCEQNLNHDAMYWYRQDPGQGLRLIYYSQIVNDFQKGDIAEGYSVSREKKESFPLTVTSAQKNPTAFYLCASSMSQRRSGNTIYFGEGSWLTVV.

In its sample, this clone was seen once. The CDR3 nucleotides are TGTGCCATCAGTGGCGGCCAGGGGGCCTCTGGAAACACCATATATTTT. Protein sequence: CAISGGQGASGNTIYF. The chain uses TRBV10-3 and TRBJ1-3; 8 bases are a match to TRBD1. Trimming took 4 bases from V and 0 from J; bases not matched to a gene: 5. CDR1 is ENHRY and CDR2 is SYGVKD in the germline V gene. The length of the CDR3 is 16 residues.

V and J are TRBV20-1 and TRBJ2-4; D is perhaps TRBD1 (5 bases). Germline CDR1 and CDR2: DFQATT and SNEGSKA (reference sequence). The CDR3 is made up of 11 amino acids. The V gene lost 7 bases and the J gene lost 8 bases, with 12 bases spanning the gap. CDR3 sequence reads: CSVRVMDIQYF. For the CDR3, the DNA is TGCAGTGTCAGGGTGATGGACATTCAGTACTTC.

V usage is TRBV19 and J usage is TRBJ2-2; perhaps TRBD1 as D (6 bases). This CDR3 is built from 17 residues. V lost 4 bases and J lost 5, with 20 bases in between. Germline V gene sequence: CDR1 LNHDA, CDR2 SQIVND (reference sequence). CDR3 DNA: TGTGCCAGTAGTAAACCCTGGGACATCACCTCAACCGGGGAGCTGTTTTTT. Translation gives CASSKPWDITSTGELFF.

J is TRBJ1-5 and V is TRBV19, with TRBD1 identical over 7 bases. The CDR3 totals 15 residues. The ends lost 5 bases at V and 3 bases at J; junction bases unmatched: 7. Germline values: CDR1 LNHDA, CDR2 SQIVND (reference sequence). The CDR3 loop reads CASSSTGQNNQPQHF. The CDR3 DNA reads TGTGCCAGTAGTTCTACGGGACAGAACAATCAGCCCCAGCATTTT.

The V gene is TRBV28, the J gene TRBJ1-5; 7 bases line up with TRBD1. Germline trimming cut 8 bases from V and 0 bases from J; bases unmatched to any gene: 4. CDR1 and CDR2 from the germline V gene are MDHEN and SYDVKM. This CDR3 has 14 amino acids. CDR3: CASVDRNSNQPQHF. The DNA of the CDR3 is TGTGCCAGCGTGGACAGGAATAGCAATCAGCCCCAGCATTTT.

As DNA, the CDR3 is TGTGCCAGCAGCCAAGATAGAAGCGATACGCAGTATTTT. Its protein is CASSQDRSDTQYF. This sequence joins TRBV3-1 (or the pseudogene TRBV3-2) and TRBJ2-3, with D unclear. Germline V lookup: CDR1 LGHDT, CDR2 YNNKEL (reference sequence). CDR3 size: 13 residues. Trimming left V 0 bases short and J 6 bases short, with 7 bases between.

This chain uses TRBV5-1 with TRBJ2-3; 7 bases agree with TRBD2. Germline V gene data show CDR1 as SGHRS and CDR2 as YFSETQ. The J segment lost 0 bases and the V segment lost 0 bases, leaving 4 bases of the junction unmatched. The CDR3 length is 16 residues. CDR3 region: CASSLEPAGSTDTQYF. The CDR3 nucleotides are TGCGCCAGCAGCTTGGAACCAGCGGGGAGCACAGATACGCAGTATTTT.

The chain employs TRBV7-9 and TRBJ2-3; the match to TRBD2 covers 14 bases. CDR1 SEHNR and CDR2 FQNEAQ come from the germline V gene (reference sequence). V shed 2 bases and J 8 bases; nucleotides not matched to a gene: 6. This CDR3 is built from 16 residues. The CDR3 bases are TGTGCCAGCAGCTTAACGGGACTAGCGGGGGTCTCTACGCAGTATTTT. This encodes CASSLTGLAGVSTQYF.

The CDR3 DNA reads TGCGCCAGCAGCTTTCAGGGCATCTCTGGAAACACCATATATTTT. Translated: CASSFQGISGNTIYF. V gene TRBV5-1 combines with J gene TRBJ1-3; the D gene is possibly TRBD1 (5 bases). V lost 2 bases and J 0 bases, leaving 9 bases between the germline ends. The CDR3 has 15 amino acids. Germline V CDR1 and CDR2: SGHRS, YFSETQ.

Notes on this clone: Sequence at one end of the junction differs from germline and may be a read error. This rearrangement joins TRBV7-9 to TRBJ1-1; D uncertain. The CDR3 loop spans 13 amino acids. Looked up from germline, CDR1 is SEHNR and CDR2 is FQNEAQ (reference sequence). CDR3: CASSFGSNIEAFF. The CDR3 nucleotides read TGTGCCAGCAGCTTCGGGTCGAACATTGAAGCTTTCTTT. Looking up the rest from reference TRBV7-9 and TRBJ1-1 gives the full variable domain: DTGVSQNPRHKITKRGQNVTFRCDPISEHNRLYWYRQTLGQGPEFLTYFQNEAQLEKSRLLSDRFSAERPKGSFSTLEIQRTEQGDSAMYLCASSFGSNIEAFFGQGTRLTVV.

The V and J genes are TRBV19 and TRBJ2-5; D is perhaps TRBD1 (6 bases). Germline V gene data show CDR1 as LNHDA and CDR2 as SQIVND (reference sequence). This CDR3 comprises 15 residues. V lost 3 bases to trimming and J lost 1 base, with 12 bases between them. CDR3 DNA sequence: TGTGCCAGTAGTATTAACAGGGCTGCCCAAGAGACCCAGTACTTC. The encoded protein is CASSINRAAQETQYF.

CDR3 sequence reads: CASSARQRPGIKETQYF. The CDR3 nucleotides are TGTGCCAGCAGCGCGCGCCAGCGACCGGGTATAAAGGAGACCCAGTACTTC. This chain uses TRBV9 with TRBJ2-5; D unclear. The germline gives CDR1 SGDLS, CDR2 YYNGEE. With 3 bases removed from V and 5 bases from J, the gap between germline ends came to 23 bases. The CDR3 totals 17 residues.

This sequence joins TRBV7-2 and TRBJ1-6; unclear D gene. CDR3 length: 14 amino acids. V was clipped by 5 bases and J by 2 bases, with 7 bases between them. Germline loops: CDR1 SGHTA, CDR2 FQGNSA. The DNA of the CDR3 is TGTGCCAGCAGCCTACAGCCCTATAATTCACCCCTCCACTTT. As protein: CASSLQPYNSPLHF.

The rearrangement joins TRBV6-2 or TRBV6-3 to TRBJ1-5, with D possibly TRBD1 on 5 matching bases. Looked up from germline, CDR1 is MNHEY and CDR2 is SVGEGT. Trimming removed 5 bases from V and 9 bases from J, with 20 bases in between. CDR3 size: 15 residues. The CDR3 coding sequence is TGTGCCAGCAGTCCCAGACAGAGTTTACTTCGGCCCCAGCATTTT. Translated: CASSPRQSLLRPQHF.

The chain joins TRBV19 to TRBJ2-2, with D perhaps TRBD2 (6 bases). The germline CDR1 and CDR2 sequences are LNHDA and SQIVND (reference sequence). V lost 1 base and J 8 bases, leaving 8 bases between the germline ends. The length of the CDR3 is 13 residues. CDR3 protein: CASSIGGVGELFF. As DNA, the CDR3 is TGTGCCAGTAGTATAGGCGGGGTAGGGGAGCTGTTTTTT. The full variable domain, rest sourced from reference TRBV19 and TRBJ2-2, is DGGITQSPKYLFRKEGQNVTLSCEQNLNHDAMYWYRQDPGQGLRLIYYSQIVNDFQKGDIAEGYSVSREKKESFPLTVTSAQKNPTAFYLCASSIGGVGELFFGEGSRLTVL.

The rearrangement joins TRBV28 to TRBJ2-1, with 7 nucleotides matching TRBD1. The V segment lost 4 bases and the J segment 12 bases; nucleotides outside the gene matches: 12. Germline V gene data show CDR1 as MDHEN and CDR2 as SYDVKM. The CDR3 sequence is 14 residues long. Here the CDR3 reads CASSSFPGGRWQFF. The CDR3 DNA reads TGTGCCAGCAGTTCATTCCCAGGGGGACGTTGGCAGTTCTTC.

V usage is TRBV7-9 and J usage is TRBJ2-7; D remains ambiguous. This CDR3 is built from 11 residues. Per germline, CDR1 SEHNR and CDR2 FQNEAQ (reference sequence). Trimming removed 4 bases at V and 7 bases at J, with 8 bases between. CDR3 DNA sequence: TGTGCCAGCAGCTCTCTAGGTGAGCAGTACTTC. Its translation: CASSSLGEQYF.